This T cell receptor (beta chain) was obtained from a study of T cells after yellow fever vaccination. At the level of the study: Each low-cell-number fraction was prepared by means of SMART-Seq v4 Ultra Low Input. General observations from the study: A large majority of primary-vaccination clones showed up again after the booster (approximately 96% CD4, 88% CD8). FACS-sorted repertoires could harbor abundant contaminating bulk-population clonotypes.

CDR1 and CDR2 from the germline V gene are SGHVS and FQNEAQ. The CDR3 has 13 amino acids. V was clipped by 5 bases and J by 4 bases, with 10 bases between them. MiXCR was run by TCRdb on the 5' RACE reads, yielding one entry per CDR3 protein. Seen here are around 300,000 distinct CDR3 sequences, approximately 4.3% observed once, and the top ten hold approximately 19%. This clonotype has a count of ten or more. The antigen is unknown. This receptor was obtained from a man aged 18 to 30 who received the YFV17D yellow fever vaccine. This material consisted of PBMCs, taken 15 days after the yellow fever booster vaccination. V gene TRBV7-8 combines with J gene TRBJ2-3, with D possibly being TRBD2 (6 bases). In DNA form, the CDR3 reads TGTGCCAGCAGCCCCTGGGGGGCAGATACGCAGTATTTT. Translated, it gives CASSPWGADTQYF.